This TCR beta chain was sequenced during a study of blood T cell repertoires in COVID-19. TCRdb's table, derived via immunoSEQ multiplex PCR, lists solely in-frame clones and lacks some. This sample yields fewer than 400,000 clones, of which about 90% are seen a single time; about 1.8% belongs to the top ten. V lost 7 bases to trimming and J lost 8 bases; unmatched junction nucleotides: 12. Germline loops: CDR1 MRHNA, CDR2 SNTAGT. The CDR3 runs to 15 residues. The receptor was isolated from a woman aged 25 to 39 who had recovered from COVID-19. V and J are TRBV6-4 and TRBJ2-1, with 9 bases lining up with TRBD2. Source material: PBMCs or T cells enriched from blood (not recorded which). The CDR3 bases are TGTGCCAGCAAAGTCTCAGGACTAGCGAACCATGAGCAGTTCTTC. It codes for CASKVSGLANHEQFF.